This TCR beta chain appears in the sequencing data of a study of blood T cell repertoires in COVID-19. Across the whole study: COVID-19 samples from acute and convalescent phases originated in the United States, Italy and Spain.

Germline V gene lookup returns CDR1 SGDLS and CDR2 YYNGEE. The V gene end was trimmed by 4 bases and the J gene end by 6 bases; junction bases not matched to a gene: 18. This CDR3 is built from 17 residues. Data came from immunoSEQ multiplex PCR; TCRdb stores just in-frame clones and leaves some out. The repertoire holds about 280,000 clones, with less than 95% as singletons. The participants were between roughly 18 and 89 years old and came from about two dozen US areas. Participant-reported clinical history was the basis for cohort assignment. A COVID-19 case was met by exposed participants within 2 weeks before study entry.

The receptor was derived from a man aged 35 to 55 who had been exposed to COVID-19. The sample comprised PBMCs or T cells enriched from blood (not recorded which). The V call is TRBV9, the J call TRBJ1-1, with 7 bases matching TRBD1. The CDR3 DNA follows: TGTGCCAGCAGCCCCCGTATGGACAGGAACCTTTACGCTGAAGCTTTCTTT. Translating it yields CASSPRMDRNLYAEAFF.